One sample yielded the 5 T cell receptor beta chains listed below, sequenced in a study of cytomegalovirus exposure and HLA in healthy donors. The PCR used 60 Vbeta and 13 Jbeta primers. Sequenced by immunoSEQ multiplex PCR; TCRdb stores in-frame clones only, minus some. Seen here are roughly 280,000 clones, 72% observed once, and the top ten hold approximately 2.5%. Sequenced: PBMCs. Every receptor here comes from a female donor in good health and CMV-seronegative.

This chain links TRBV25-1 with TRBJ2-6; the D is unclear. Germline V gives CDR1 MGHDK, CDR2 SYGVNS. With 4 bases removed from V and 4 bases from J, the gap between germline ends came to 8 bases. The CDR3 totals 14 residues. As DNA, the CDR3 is TGTGCCAGCAGTGGGGCGTGGGGGGCCAACGTCCTGACTTTC. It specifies CASSGAWGANVLTF.

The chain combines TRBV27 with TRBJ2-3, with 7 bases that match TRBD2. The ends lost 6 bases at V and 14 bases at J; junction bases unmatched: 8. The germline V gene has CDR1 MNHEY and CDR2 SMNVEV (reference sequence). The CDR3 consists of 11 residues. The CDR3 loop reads CASSQGLFPYF. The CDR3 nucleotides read TGTGCCAGCAGCCAGGGACTATTTCCGTATTTT.

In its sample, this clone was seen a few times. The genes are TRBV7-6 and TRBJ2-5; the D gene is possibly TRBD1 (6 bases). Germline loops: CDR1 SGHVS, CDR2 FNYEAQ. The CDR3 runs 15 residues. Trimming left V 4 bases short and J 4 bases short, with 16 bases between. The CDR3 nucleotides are TGTGCCAGCAGCTCGCAGAACAGGGACGGAGAGACCCAGTACTTC. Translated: CASSSQNRDGETQYF.

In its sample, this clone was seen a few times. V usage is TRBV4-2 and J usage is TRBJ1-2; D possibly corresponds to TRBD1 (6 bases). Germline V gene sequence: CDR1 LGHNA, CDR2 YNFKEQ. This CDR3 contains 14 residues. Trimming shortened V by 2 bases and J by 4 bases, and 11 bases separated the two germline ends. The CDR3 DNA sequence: TGTGCCAGCAGCCAAACAGGGAAAGTCTATGGCTACACCTTC. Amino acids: CASSQTGKVYGYTF.

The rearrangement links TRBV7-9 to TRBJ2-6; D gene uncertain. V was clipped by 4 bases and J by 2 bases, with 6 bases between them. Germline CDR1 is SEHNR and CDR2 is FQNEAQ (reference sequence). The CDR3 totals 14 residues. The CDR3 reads CASSSRAGANVLTF. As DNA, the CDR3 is TGTGCCAGCAGCTCGAGAGCTGGGGCCAACGTCCTGACTTTC.